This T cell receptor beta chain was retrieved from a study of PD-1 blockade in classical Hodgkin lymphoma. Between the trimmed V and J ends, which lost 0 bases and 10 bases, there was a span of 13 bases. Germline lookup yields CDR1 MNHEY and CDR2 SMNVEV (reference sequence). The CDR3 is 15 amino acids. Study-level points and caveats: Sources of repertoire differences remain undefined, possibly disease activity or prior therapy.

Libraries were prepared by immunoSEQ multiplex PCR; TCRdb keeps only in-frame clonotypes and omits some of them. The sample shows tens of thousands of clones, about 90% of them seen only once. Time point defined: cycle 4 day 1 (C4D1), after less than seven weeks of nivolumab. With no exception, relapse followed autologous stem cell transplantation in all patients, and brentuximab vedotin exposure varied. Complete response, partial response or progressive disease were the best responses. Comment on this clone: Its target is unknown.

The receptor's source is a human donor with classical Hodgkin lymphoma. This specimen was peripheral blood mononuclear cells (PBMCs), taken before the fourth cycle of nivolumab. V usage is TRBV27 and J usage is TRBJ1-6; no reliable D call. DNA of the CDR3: TGTGCCAGCAGTTTATCGCCAGTCGGAGAATCACCCCTCCACTTT. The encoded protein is CASSLSPVGESPLHF.